This T cell receptor (beta chain) was captured by sequencing in a study of blood T cell repertoires in COVID-19. Study context: Italy, Spain and the United States were the sources of the convalescent and acute COVID-19 samples.

Per the original methods: Using reference gene primer amplification, nucleated cell counts were estimated. The method was immunoSEQ multiplex PCR; TCRdb's version includes in-frame clones alone and lacks a portion of them. V, J and clone size are taken as reported in that table, and D and trimming were inferred from the DNA itself. The sample includes 250,000 or so clones, approximately 88% of them seen just once. Participants came from 24 US areas, aged roughly 18 to 95 years. Clinical histories supplied by participants themselves formed the basis of cohort assignment. V gave up 7 bases and J gave up 2 bases; unmatched junction bases: 15. Looked up from germline, CDR1 is LNHDA and CDR2 is SQIVND (reference sequence). This CDR3 spans 17 amino acids.

Material: PBMCs or T cells enriched from blood (not recorded which). The genes are TRBV19 and TRBJ1-2, with 8 bases fitting TRBD1. This clonotype was obtained from a woman younger than 45 with acute COVID-19. CDR3 residues: CASTRSVQGAYNYGYTF. DNA of the CDR3: TGTGCCAGTACCCGAAGCGTCCAGGGGGCCTACAACTATGGCTACACCTTC.